One sample yielded the 24 T cell receptor beta chains listed below, sequenced in a study of blood T cell repertoires in COVID-19. Clones were sequenced by immunoSEQ multiplex PCR, and TCRdb holds only the in-frame ones, with some missing. The sample yields under 75,000 clones, under 90% seen once. The sequenced material came from peripheral blood. The receptors here all came from a man in his 70s who had recovered from COVID-19.

The rearrangement links TRBV5-1 to TRBJ2-7; D may be TRBD2 (7 bases). V lost 5 bases to trimming and J lost 11 bases, with 20 bases between them. The length of the CDR3 is 13 residues. Germline CDR1 is SGHRS and CDR2 is YFSETQ. As DNA, the CDR3 is TGCGCCAGCAGGGTAAGGGGGGGCGAGACAAAGTACTTC. This sequence encodes CASRVRGGETKYF.

The chain recombines TRBV7-3 with TRBJ1-6; TRBD1 agrees at 9 bases. Germline trimming cut 6 bases from V and 7 bases from J; bases unmatched to any gene: 7. This CDR3 contains 15 residues. Germline CDR1 SGHTA, CDR2 FQGTGA. CDR3 residues: CASRQTGTGNSPLHF. The DNA for the CDR3 is TGTGCCAGCAGGCAAACCGGGACAGGGAATTCACCCCTCCACTTT.

The chain has TRBV6-1 and TRBJ2-1, with D tentatively TRBD1 (5 bases). Germline-derived CDR1 and CDR2 are MNHNS and SASEGT. V was clipped by 1 base and J by 9 bases, with 10 bases between them. The CDR3 is made up of 13 amino acids. The CDR3 nucleotides are TGTGCCAGCAGTGAAGTAGGGGTCGGTGAGCAGTTCTTC. Translated: CASSEVGVGEQFF.

This sequence joins TRBV15 and TRBJ2-3; 10 bases agree with TRBD2. CDR3 length equals 20 residues. Germline trimming cut 0 bases from V and 0 bases from J; bases unmatched to any gene: 12. The germline gives CDR1 LNHNV, CDR2 YYDKDF (reference sequence). CDR3 nucleotide sequence: TGTGCCACCAGCAGAGACCTCCGCGGCAGCGGGGGGGGGAGCACAGATACGCAGTATTTT. It specifies CATSRDLRGSGGGSTDTQYF.

The rearrangement joins TRBV27 to TRBJ1-2; 7 nucleotides agree with TRBD1. V gave up 6 bases and J gave up 2 bases; unmatched junction bases: 3. Germline V gene data show CDR1 as MNHEY and CDR2 as SMNVEV (reference sequence). CDR3 size: 13 residues. CDR3 sequence reads: CASSLQGNYGYTF. The CDR3 coding sequence is TGTGCCAGCAGCCTACAGGGGAACTATGGCTACACCTTC.

The rearrangement joins TRBV5-1 to TRBJ2-2; tentative D call: TRBD2 (5 bases). CDR1 is SGHRS, CDR2 YFSETQ, per germline. Deletions cut 0 bases from V and 6 bases from J, with 21 bases between. The CDR3 loop spans 18 amino acids. The CDR3 sequence: CASSLDISGIRGPGELFF. For the CDR3, the DNA is TGCGCCAGCAGCTTGGACATTTCCGGGATCCGAGGACCCGGGGAGCTGTTTTTT.

This clone appeared a single time. This chain uses TRBV6-5 with TRBJ1-2, with 10 bases fitting TRBD1. CDR1 and CDR2 (germline): MNHEY, SVGAGI. This CDR3 is built from 16 residues. V dropped 0 bases and J dropped 12; count of bases not matched to a gene: 13. CDR3: CASSYSIPSGQGNHTF. DNA of the CDR3: TGTGCCAGCAGTTACTCGATCCCTTCGGGACAGGGGAATCACACCTTC.

The chain joins TRBV30 to TRBJ1-6, with a possible D match to TRBD1 (6 bases). Trimming removed 4 bases from V and 7 bases from J, with 17 bases in between. The CDR3 is made up of 15 amino acids. Germline V gene lookup returns CDR1 GTSNPN and CDR2 SVGIG (reference sequence). The CDR3 spells CAWTFYQGQNSPLHF. The CDR3 coding sequence is TGTGCCTGGACATTTTATCAGGGACAAAATTCACCCCTCCACTTT.

This clone has a handful of counts. The chain recombines TRBV6-1 with TRBJ2-5, with TRBD2 matching 8 bases. The V and J ends lost 4 bases and 2 bases, in that order; junction bases with no gene match: 9. Germline values: CDR1 MNHNS, CDR2 SASEGT. The CDR3 covers 16 residues. Written as DNA, the CDR3 is TGTGCCAGCAGTGGCACCGGGACTAGTTCACAAGAGACCCAGTACTTC. It specifies CASSGTGTSSQETQYF.

This sequence joins TRBV5-4 and TRBJ1-2, with D unclear. Per the germline V gene, CDR1 is SGHNT and CDR2 is YYREEE (reference sequence). This CDR3 is 14 amino acids long. Trimming removed 1 base from V and 8 bases from J, with 15 bases in between. The CDR3 is CASSLSTGYTGYTF. The CDR3 region has the DNA TGTGCCAGCAGCTTGTCCACCGGGTACACGGGCTACACCTTC.

This clone is a singleton in its sample. CDR3 sequence reads: CASKAASASYEQYF. The CDR3 nucleotides are TGTGCCAGCAAGGCGGCTAGCGCTTCCTACGAGCAGTACTTC. This sequence joins TRBV6-5 and TRBJ2-7; perhaps TRBD2 as D (6 bases). Trimming pared 7 bases from V and 1 base from J, leaving 14 bases between. Germline V lookup: CDR1 MNHEY, CDR2 SVGAGI. CDR3 size: 14 residues.

The genes are TRBV5-1 and TRBJ2-1; 8 bases are shared with TRBD2. After removal of 3 bases from V and 4 bases from J, the junction contained 3 bases not matched to a gene. CDR1 SGHRS and CDR2 YFSETQ come from the germline V gene. CDR3 length: 14 amino acids. The DNA of the CDR3 is TGCGCCAGCAGCTCTGGACTAGCTTACAATGAGCAGTTCTTC. Translation: CASSSGLAYNEQFF.

The genes are TRBV29-1 and TRBJ2-7; D is perhaps TRBD2 (5 bases). CDR1 is SQVTM and CDR2 is ANQGSEA in the germline V gene. Trimming shortened V by 4 bases and J by 7 bases, and 17 bases separated the two germline ends. CDR3 length: 13 amino acids. DNA for the CDR3: TGCAGCGTTGTCACGAGGGCTACAGAAGAGCAGTACTTC. Protein: CSVVTRATEEQYF.

The rearrangement uses TRBV2 and TRBJ1-5; D uncertain. Germline loops: CDR1 SNHLY, CDR2 FYNNEI. The CDR3 is 13 residues long. V shed 4 bases and J shed 1 base, with 5 bases lying between them. As DNA, the CDR3 is TGTGCCAGCAGTGGGAGGAGCAATCAGCCCCAGCATTTT. Translated, it gives CASSGRSNQPQHF.

This clone was counted between two and nine times. The V call is TRBV4-1, the J call TRBJ1-4, with no clear D. CDR1 MGHRA and CDR2 YSYEKL come from the germline V gene. The CDR3 is 13 residues long. The V end was cut by 6 bases, the J end by 7 bases, with 12 bases between. Here the CDR3 DNA reads TGCGCCAGCAGACCAGAGGGTGGTGAAAAACTGTTTTTT. Translated: CASRPEGGEKLFF.

The J gene is TRBJ1-1, the V gene TRBV28; D unclear. The ends were cut back, 6 bases at V and 3 bases at J, with 23 bases in the middle. The germline CDR1 and CDR2 sequences are MDHEN and SYDVKM. CDR3 size: 17 residues. CDR3 in DNA: TGTGCCAGCAGCCACTATCTTTTGGTAGGGAGGGACACTGAAGCTTTCTTT. Residues: CASSHYLLVGRDTEAFF.

The chain combines TRBV4-3 with TRBJ1-1; TRBD1 might be the D (5 bases). The CDR3 consists of 15 residues. V was cut by 0 bases and J by 1 base, with 9 bases left in between. Germline V gene data show CDR1 as LGHNA and CDR2 as YSLEER. The chain's CDR3 is CASSQDGAANTEAFF. In nucleotides, the CDR3 is TGCGCCAGCAGCCAAGATGGGGCGGCGAACACTGAAGCTTTCTTT.

The chain recombines TRBV11-2 with TRBJ1-2; TRBD1 aligns across 7 bases. Unmatched junction bases numbered 17, after V lost 5 bases and J lost 8 bases. The germline V gene encodes CDR1 SGHAT and CDR2 FQNNGV. The CDR3 runs to 16 residues. The CDR3 loop reads CASSTEPHLGTEGYTF. The CDR3 nucleotides are TGTGCCAGCAGCACCGAGCCGCACCTAGGGACAGAAGGCTACACCTTC.

This clone was observed a handful of times. V usage is TRBV7-8 and J usage is TRBJ2-3; TRBD2 aligns across 8 bases. Germline V lookup: CDR1 SGHVS, CDR2 FQNEAQ. J lost 5 bases, V lost 6 bases, and 7 bases had no gene match. The CDR3 covers 14 residues. CDR3 protein: CASRRGVSLDTQYF. The CDR3 DNA sequence: TGTGCCAGCAGGCGGGGGGTCAGTCTAGATACGCAGTATTTT.

The V and J genes are TRBV9 and TRBJ1-6; D is ambiguous. This CDR3 has 15 amino acids. With 2 bases removed from V and 7 bases from J, the gap between germline ends came to 13 bases. The V gene's germline CDR1 is SGDLS and CDR2 YYNGEE. The CDR3 loop is CASSVATGGNSPLHF. The CDR3 DNA follows: TGTGCCAGCAGCGTGGCGACGGGCGGGAATTCACCCCTCCACTTT.

This sequence joins TRBV11-3 and TRBJ2-7; TRBD2 is a possible D gene (6 bases). CDR3 length: 14 amino acids. V was shortened by 3 bases and J by 6 bases, with 15 bases between the two germline ends. Germline V gives CDR1 SGHNT, CDR2 YENEEA. DNA of the CDR3: TGTGCCAGCAGCTTCAGTCTAGCGACGGCCGAGCAGTACTTC. Translating it yields CASSFSLATAEQYF.

This chain uses TRBV5-1 with TRBJ2-5, with 7 nucleotides matching TRBD2. Germline values: CDR1 SGHRS, CDR2 YFSETQ. CDR3 length: 16 amino acids. Trimming cost V 4 bases and J 7 bases; bases outside gene matches: 16. CDR3 amino acids: CASSPRVRTGEGTQYF. CDR3 sequence (DNA): TGCGCCAGCAGCCCAAGAGTCAGGACGGGGGAGGGGACCCAGTACTTC.

CDR3 sequence (DNA): TGTGCCAGCAGTTTAGTGTCAGGGAACACTGAAGCTTTCTTT. Translated: CASSLVSGNTEAFF. The chain joins TRBV28 to TRBJ1-1; unclear D gene. The CDR3 extends over 14 amino acids. Deletions cut 2 bases from V and 1 base from J, with 8 bases between. Germline lookup yields CDR1 MDHEN and CDR2 SYDVKM.

The V and J genes are TRBV12-3 or TRBV12-4 and TRBJ1-2; D is uncertain. V was shortened by 6 bases and J by 7 bases, with 15 bases between the two germline ends. The CDR3 has 13 residues. This CDR3 reads CASSNRRPGGYTF. The CDR3 DNA sequence: TGTGCCAGCAGCAACCGCAGGCCTGGTGGCTACACCTTC.